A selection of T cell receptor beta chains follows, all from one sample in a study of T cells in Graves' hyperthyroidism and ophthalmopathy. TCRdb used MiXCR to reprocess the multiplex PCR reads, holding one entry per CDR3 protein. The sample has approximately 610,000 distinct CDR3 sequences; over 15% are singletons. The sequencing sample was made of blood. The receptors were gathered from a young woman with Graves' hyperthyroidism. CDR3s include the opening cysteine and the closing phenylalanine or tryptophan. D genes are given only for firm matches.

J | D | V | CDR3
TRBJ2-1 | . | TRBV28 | CASSLGQSDEQFF
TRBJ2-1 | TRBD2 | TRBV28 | CASSKHPGLDRLYNGQFF
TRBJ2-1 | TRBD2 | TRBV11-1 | CASSATSGNSYNEQFF
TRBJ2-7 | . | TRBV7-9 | CASSWDTTYEQYF
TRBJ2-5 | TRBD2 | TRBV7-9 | CASTGLVTKFQETQYF
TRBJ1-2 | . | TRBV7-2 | CASSLNRKGYGYTF
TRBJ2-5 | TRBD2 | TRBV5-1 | CASSGGLAGRPGETQYF
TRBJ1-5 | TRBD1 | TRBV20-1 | CSANTGAYGNQPQHF
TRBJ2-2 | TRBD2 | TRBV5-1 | CASSLAGTKNTGELFF
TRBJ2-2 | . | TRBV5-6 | CASSLHGGPLRTGELFF
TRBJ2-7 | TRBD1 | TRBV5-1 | CASSRTGTVEGEQYF
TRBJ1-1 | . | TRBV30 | CAWSAFTSRVNTEAFF
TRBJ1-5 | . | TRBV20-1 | CSARGPGSNQPQHF
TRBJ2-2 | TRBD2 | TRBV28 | CASNLGTSATGELFF
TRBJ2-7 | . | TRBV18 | CASSPVSLSYEQYF
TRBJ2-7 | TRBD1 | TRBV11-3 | CASSRTGTGGEQYF
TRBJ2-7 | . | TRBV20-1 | CSARDPRVSAYEQYF
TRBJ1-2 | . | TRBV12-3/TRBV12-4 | CASSLYQGPDGYTF
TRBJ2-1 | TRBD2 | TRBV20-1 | CSVLPTVAGAPYNEQFF
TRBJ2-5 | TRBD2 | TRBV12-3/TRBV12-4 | CASSPGSSGLQETQYF
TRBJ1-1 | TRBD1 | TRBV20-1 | CSGGQGSMNTEAFF
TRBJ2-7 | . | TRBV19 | CASSRGDGIEQYF
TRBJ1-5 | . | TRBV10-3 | CAISVYSNQPQHF
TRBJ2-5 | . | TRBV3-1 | CASSQVGPSETQYF
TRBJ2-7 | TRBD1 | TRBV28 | CASNIGTGISVLVYEQYF
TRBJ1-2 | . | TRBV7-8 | CASSFVQGTNYGYTF
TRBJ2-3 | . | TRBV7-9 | CASSLGVGALGTDTQYF
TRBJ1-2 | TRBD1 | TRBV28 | CASSIYRGSGYTF
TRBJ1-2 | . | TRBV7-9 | CASSHDTFGTYGYTF
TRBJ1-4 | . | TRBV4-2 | CASSQRGANEKLFF
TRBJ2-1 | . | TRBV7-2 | CASSLSGANEQFF
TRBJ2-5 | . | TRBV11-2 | CASSEWLGETQYF
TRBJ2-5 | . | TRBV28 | CASSLYTSTETQYF
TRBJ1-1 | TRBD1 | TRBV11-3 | CASSLGDRGPNTEAFF
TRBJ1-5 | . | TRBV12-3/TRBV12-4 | CASSHVTGPLNQPQHF
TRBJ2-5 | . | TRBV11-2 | CVSQRETQYF
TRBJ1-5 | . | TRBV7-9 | CASSPGTSDQPQHF
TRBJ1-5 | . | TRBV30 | CAWSRENYSNQPQHF
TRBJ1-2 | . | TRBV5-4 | CASSLMAENYGYTF
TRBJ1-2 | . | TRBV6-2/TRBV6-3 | CASSYIDSYGYTF
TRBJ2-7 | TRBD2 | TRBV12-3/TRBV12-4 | CASRPLAGVGYEQYF
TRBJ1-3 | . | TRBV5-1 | CASSLTAIGNTIYF
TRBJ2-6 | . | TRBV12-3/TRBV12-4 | CASRYTTGYSGANVLTF
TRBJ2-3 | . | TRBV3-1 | CASSQNSEDTQYF
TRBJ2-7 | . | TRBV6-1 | CASSPIKGKRLDRGYEQYF